The 24 T cell receptor beta chains reported below all come from one sample, sequenced in a study of T cell responses to AZD1222 COVID-19 vaccine. Generated by immunoSEQ multiplex PCR, the TCRdb table keeps only in-frame clones and is missing some. The sample yields some 120,000 clones, about 86% seen once. Sequencing was performed on peripheral blood, taken 28 days after the second AZD1222 dose. These receptors were collected from an adult who received the AZD1222 COVID-19 vaccine.

This chain links TRBV5-1 with TRBJ2-3, with no clear D. The CDR3 totals 13 residues. Germline CDR1 reads SGHRS; CDR2 reads YFSETQ. Trimming cost V 1 base and J 0 bases, with 3 bases left between them. Here the CDR3 DNA reads TGCGCCAGCAGCTTGCGGAGCACAGATACGCAGTATTTT. It codes for CASSLRSTDTQYF.

This chain links TRBV30 with TRBJ1-1; the D gene is possibly TRBD1 (5 bases). V shed 3 bases and J shed 5 bases, with 7 bases lying between them. Germline CDR1 GTSNPN, CDR2 SVGIG (reference sequence). The CDR3 length is 11 residues. DNA of the CDR3: TGTGCCTGGAGGCAGGGAACTGAAGCTTTCTTT. This gives the protein CAWRQGTEAFF.

The V and J genes are TRBV2 and TRBJ2-7; D is perhaps TRBD2 (5 bases). Trimming shortened V by 4 bases and J by 2 bases, and 12 bases separated the two germline ends. Germline loops: CDR1 SNHLY, CDR2 FYNNEI. This CDR3 contains 14 residues. The CDR3, as DNA: TGTGCCAGCAGTGCAAGTCGGGGAACCTACGAGCAGTACTTC. It translates to CASSASRGTYEQYF.

The rearrangement joins TRBV5-5 to TRBJ1-5; D gene ambiguous. Looked up from germline, CDR1 is SGHKS and CDR2 is YYEKEE (reference sequence). V was shortened by 2 bases and J by 1 base, with 7 bases between the two germline ends. This CDR3 has 14 amino acids. The CDR3 DNA reads as TGTGCCAGCAGCTTTGGAATAAGCAATCAGCCCCAGCATTTT. Translation gives CASSFGISNQPQHF. Together with reference TRBV5-5 and TRBJ1-5, the CDR3 gives the full variable domain: DAGVTQSPTHLIKTRGQQVTLRCSPISGHKSVSWYQQVLGQGPQFIFQYYEKEERGRGNFPDRFSARQFPNYSSELNVNALLLGDSALYLCASSFGISNQPQHFGDGTRLSIL.

V and J are TRBV30 and TRBJ1-2; 7 bases are a match to TRBD1. The CDR3 is 14 amino acids. After removal of 0 bases from V and 6 bases from J, the junction contained 7 bases not matched to a gene. Per the germline V gene, CDR1 is GTSNPN and CDR2 is SVGIG (reference sequence). Here the CDR3 reads CAWSVLTGANGYTF. CDR3 nucleotide sequence: TGTGCCTGGAGTGTCCTAACAGGGGCAAATGGCTACACCTTC.

V gene TRBV5-8 combines with J gene TRBJ2-2; D may be TRBD1 (6 bases). The V gene's germline CDR1 is SGHTS and CDR2 YDEGEE. The CDR3 covers 17 residues. V gave up 2 bases and J gave up 7 bases, with 21 bases separating them. The CDR3 loop reads CASSLIGTGLRDGELFF. CDR3 nucleotides: TGTGCCAGCAGCTTAATCGGTACAGGGTTACGGGACGGGGAGCTGTTTTTT.

The rearrangement uses TRBV20-1 and TRBJ1-2, with D unresolved. Germline CDR1 DFQATT, CDR2 SNEGSKA (reference sequence). CDR3 length: 11 residues. V gave up 3 bases and J gave up 7 bases, with 9 bases separating them. CDR3 in amino acids: CSARKLVGYTF. The CDR3 bases are TGCAGTGCTAGGAAGCTCGTTGGCTACACCTTC.

As for this clone: At the DNA level, this CDR3 is encoded by other sequences in the same sample as well. The chain joins TRBV28 to TRBJ1-1; D is unresolved. Germline CDR1 reads MDHEN; CDR2 reads SYDVKM. Trimming shortened V by 6 bases and J by 8 bases, and 10 bases separated the two germline ends. The CDR3 extends over 11 amino acids. In DNA, the CDR3 is TGTGCCAGCAGCCTTTCTACGGAAGCTTTCTTT. This translates into CASSLSTEAFF.

The CDR3 loop reads CAWSPAGSTEAFF. The CDR3 region has the DNA TGTGCCTGGAGCCCAGCAGGGAGTACTGAAGCTTTCTTT. V and J are TRBV30 and TRBJ1-1, with D possibly TRBD1 on 5 matching bases. Between the trimmed V and J ends, which lost 3 bases and 5 bases, there was a span of 13 bases. The CDR3 has 13 amino acids. Germline V lookup: CDR1 GTSNPN, CDR2 SVGIG (reference sequence).

This chain joins TRBV28 and TRBJ1-2; unclear D gene. The CDR3 is 16 residues long. Deletions cut 2 bases from V and 3 bases from J, with 16 bases between. Per the germline V gene, CDR1 is MDHEN and CDR2 is SYDVKM. In DNA, the CDR3 is TGTGCCAGCAGTTTAATGAGGGCCGGATTTGACTATGGCTACACCTTC. Translating it yields CASSLMRAGFDYGYTF.

This chain uses TRBV2 with TRBJ1-2; TRBD1 matches at 8 bases. The germline V gene encodes CDR1 SNHLY and CDR2 FYNNEI. With V trimmed by 7 bases and J by 7 bases, 5 bases remained unmatched. The CDR3 has 12 amino acids. CDR3: CASNGDRGGYTF. The CDR3 coding sequence is TGTGCCAGCAACGGAGACAGGGGTGGCTACACCTTC.

This clone was seen a handful of times. This sequence joins TRBV7-2 and TRBJ1-4, with D hard to call. Germline V gene data show CDR1 as SGHTA and CDR2 as FQGNSA. V was pared by 9 bases and J by 8 bases, with 16 bases between. The CDR3 runs to 13 residues. Written as DNA, the CDR3 is TGTGCCAGTCAGAGGTTGGTAGGGGAAAAACTGTTTTTT. It yields the protein CASQRLVGEKLFF.

The rearrangement joins TRBV5-4 to TRBJ2-5; possibly TRBD1 for D (6 bases). Per the germline V gene, CDR1 is SGHNT and CDR2 is YYREEE (reference sequence). Trimming left V 4 bases short and J 2 bases short, with 15 bases between. This CDR3 comprises 15 residues. The CDR3: CASSVRTETQETQYF. The DNA of the CDR3 is TGTGCCAGCAGCGTAAGGACAGAAACGCAAGAGACCCAGTACTTC.

This chain uses TRBV20-1 with TRBJ2-2; no clear D gene. Germline CDR1 DFQATT, CDR2 SNEGSKA (reference sequence). The CDR3 totals 11 residues. Deletions cut 6 bases from V and 6 bases from J, with 8 bases between. CDR3 bases: TGCAGTGCCAGTATCGCCGGGGAGCTGTTTTTT. Protein sequence: CSASIAGELFF.

This clone was seen a handful of times. This sequence joins TRBV27 and TRBJ2-7; D is undetermined. The CDR3 is made up of 14 amino acids. From germline, CDR1 is MNHEY and CDR2 SMNVEV (reference sequence). V lost 4 bases and J 3 bases, leaving 13 bases between the germline ends. The CDR3 here is CASSSGGNLYEQYF. In DNA, the CDR3 is TGTGCCAGCAGTTCAGGCGGAAATCTCTACGAGCAGTACTTC.

V usage is TRBV29-1 and J usage is TRBJ1-1; D may be TRBD1 (5 bases). Germline-derived CDR1 and CDR2 are SQVTM and ANQGSEA. The CDR3 sequence is 13 residues long. V shed 6 bases and J shed 1 base, with 12 bases lying between them. Here the CDR3 reads CSVSDIQNTEAFF. DNA for the CDR3: TGCAGCGTCTCGGACATTCAGAACACTGAAGCTTTCTTT.

The chain combines TRBV11-2 with TRBJ1-6; unclear D gene. The CDR3 is 15 amino acids. The germline CDR1 and CDR2 sequences are SGHAT and FQNNGV. Between the trimmed V and J ends, which lost 6 bases and 9 bases, there was a span of 18 bases. This CDR3 is CASSLGGSRASPLHF. CDR3 DNA sequence: TGTGCCAGCAGTCTAGGAGGGAGCCGGGCTTCACCCCTCCACTTT.

This clone has a single count. The gene calls are TRBV6-6 and TRBJ2-7; tentative D call: TRBD2 (6 bases). The CDR3 is made up of 15 amino acids. Germline CDR1 and CDR2: MNHNY and SVGAGI (reference sequence). The V end lost 1 base, the J end lost 1 base, and 11 bases lay between the germline ends. In DNA form, the CDR3 reads TGTGCCAGCAGTTACTGGAGGGGCTCTTCCTACGAGCAGTACTTC. Translating gives CASSYWRGSSYEQYF.

In its sample, this clone was seen a few times. V is TRBV2 and J is TRBJ1-2, with a weak D call TRBD1 (6 bases). In germline, CDR1 is SNHLY, CDR2 FYNNEI. The ends were cut back, 11 bases at V and 0 bases at J, with 10 bases in the middle. The CDR3 spans 12 residues. CDR3 DNA sequence: TGTGCCGCAGCAGGGGCTAACTATGGCTACACCTTC. Translated, it gives CAAAGANYGYTF.

The chain carries TRBV11-2 and TRBJ2-2, with 11 bases fitting TRBD1. This CDR3 is built from 15 residues. V was pared by 11 bases and J by 6 bases, with 11 bases of the junction left unmatched. Germline CDR1 SGHAT, CDR2 FQNNGV. The CDR3 DNA reads as TGTGCCTACCGGGGACAGGGGGGACGGGCCGGGGAGCTGTTTTTT. The encoded protein is CAYRGQGGRAGELFF. The complete variable domain, with remaining parts taken from reference TRBV11-2 and TRBJ2-2, reads EAGVAQSPRYKIIEKRQSVAFWCNPISGHATLYWYQQILGQGPKLLIQFQNNGVVDDSQLPKDRFSAERLKGVDSTLKIQPAKLEDSAVYLCAYRGQGGRAGELFFGEGSRLTVL.

The chain employs TRBV4-1 and TRBJ1-2; D ambiguous. CDR3 length: 13 residues. V was pared by 0 bases and J by 8 bases, with 10 bases between. Germline CDR1 MGHRA, CDR2 YSYEKL. In DNA form, the CDR3 reads TGCGCCAGCAGCCAAGATAGTGCATGGGGCTACACCTTC. Translation gives CASSQDSAWGYTF.

The CDR3 DNA is TGTGCCAGCAGTTTCGGACAGGTGGGGGGCTACACCTTC. Its translation is CASSFGQVGGYTF. The chain is built from TRBV12-3 or TRBV12-4 and TRBJ1-2; TRBD1 aligns across 7 bases. This CDR3 region has 13 residues. With 3 bases clipped from V and 8 bases from J, the junction kept 6 bases outside the gene matches.

The chain recombines TRBV27 with TRBJ1-6, with D unclear. CDR1 is MNHEY, CDR2 SMNVEV, per germline (reference sequence). The CDR3 is 13 amino acids. V was shortened by 2 bases and J by 7 bases, with 6 bases between the two germline ends. The CDR3 loop is CASSLLRNSPLHF. The CDR3 DNA follows: TGTGCCAGCAGTTTACTAAGAAATTCACCCCTCCACTTT.

V is TRBV9 and J is TRBJ1-2; 9 positions agree with TRBD1. CDR1 and CDR2 (germline): SGDLS, YYNGEE. V shed 4 bases, J shed 2 bases, and the junction held 6 bases outside the gene matches. This CDR3 is 15 amino acids long. Here the CDR3 DNA reads TGTGCCAGCAGCCTCCGGGACAGGGAGAACTATGGCTACACCTTC. Protein sequence: CASSLRDRENYGYTF.